What follows describes a single TCR beta chain. Total RNA (approximately 500 ng) served as template for TCR beta cDNA synthesis primed by a constant-region primer. Amplification in three nested multiplex PCR rounds with slightly modified ARM-PCR gave rise to TCR beta libraries. With TRBV1-TRBV30 forward primers and a C-beta reverse primer, the first two PCR rounds were run for about 10 cycles each. MiXCR was run by TCRdb on the multiplex PCR reads, yielding one entry per CDR3 protein. Here the sample spans about 330,000 distinct CDR3 sequences, almost 65% being singletons. This sample is drawn from a study of tumor-infiltrating lymphocytes in primary liver carcinoma. Unsorted whole blood supplied the blood RNA, and germline DNA was isolated too. Chronic HBV infection affected patients, none of whom had received treatment. A sample of around 4 milliliters of peripheral blood was taken before surgery.

The germline V gene has CDR1 SGHAT and CDR2 FQNNGV. The CDR3 consists of 15 residues. V lost 0 bases, J lost 9 bases, and 15 bases lay in between. The sample taken for sequencing was peripheral blood. This clonotype originated in a man aged 40-49 years with primary liver carcinoma and hepatitis B virus infection. The genes are TRBV11-2 and TRBJ2-4; possibly TRBD2 for D (5 bases). For the CDR3, the DNA is TGTGCCAGCAGCTTAGAACCGGCTAGCCAGGCCATTCAGTACTTC. Amino acid sequence: CASSLEPASQAIQYF.